These 32 T cell receptor beta chains were all obtained from the same sample, sequenced in a study of T cell clones after liver transplantation (dated by TCRdb to the late 2010s). According to the study, the label for this sample's time point signals: pre-transplant. Library preparation used the immunoSEQ multiplex PCR assay. The table was pulled from immuneACCESS by TCRdb, which kept in-frame rearrangements only. Such tables lose some clones; where checked, under half of the loss comes from unresolved V genes, and the rest has no known cause. The sample profile shows some 75,000 clones; about 80% of them were found once. 0.45% to 0.65% of the sample goes to the ten largest clones. Sequencing used CD4+ T cells from blood, obtained before liver transplant. These receptors originate from a human donor who received a liver transplant.

This clone has just a few counts. The CDR3 DNA is TGCGCCAGCAGCCCCAACTTTCAACCTAACTATGGCTACACCTTC. This codes for CASSPNFQPNYGYTF. This rearrangement joins TRBV10-2 to TRBJ1-2; D gene uncertain. Germline V gene lookup returns CDR1 WSHSY and CDR2 SAAADI. V lost 6 bases and J lost 0, with 14 bases in between. This CDR3 is 15 amino acids long.

The chain combines TRBV7-8 with TRBJ1-3, with 7 bases identical to TRBD1. Germline trimming cut 0 bases from V and 4 bases from J; bases unmatched to any gene: 18. CDR3 size: 20 residues. The germline CDR1 and CDR2 sequences are SGHVS and FQNEAQ. The CDR3 here is CASSLAIIRRGGTAGNTIYF. CDR3 bases: TGTGCCAGCAGCTTAGCCATCATCCGCCGAGGGGGGACAGCAGGAAACACCATATATTTT.

This chain joins TRBV4-3 and TRBJ1-1; 11 nucleotides line up with TRBD1. The J segment lost 4 bases and the V segment lost 4 bases, leaving 5 bases of the junction unmatched. CDR1 and CDR2 from the germline V gene are LGHNA and YSLEER. The CDR3 runs 15 residues. CDR3: CASSLTGQGVTEAFF. Here the CDR3 DNA reads TGCGCCAGCAGCCTAACGGGACAGGGGGTCACTGAAGCTTTCTTT.

This rearrangement joins TRBV21-1 to TRBJ2-7; no DNA check was done on the table's D call, TRBD2. TRBV21-1 represents a pseudogene. The CDR3 spans 13 residues. The CDR3 DNA reads as TGTGCCAGCAACCTATCGAAACCCTACGAGCAGTACTTC. Translating it yields CASNLSKPYEQYF.

The J gene is TRBJ1-5, the V gene TRBV7-2; no reliable D call. Germline CDR1 SGHTA, CDR2 FQGNSA. V was shortened by 1 base and J by 1 base, with 8 bases between the two germline ends. This CDR3 has 15 residues. DNA for the CDR3: TGTGCCAGCAGCTTAGTGGCGGGAAGCAATCAGCCCCAGCATTTT. Translating it yields CASSLVAGSNQPQHF.

This clone was detected only a few times. The chain has TRBV4-3 and TRBJ2-1; 7 nucleotides line up with TRBD2. J was trimmed by 4 bases and V by 4 bases; bases with no gene match: 13. The CDR3 extends over 17 amino acids. Germline V gene data show CDR1 as LGHNA and CDR2 as YSLEER. The CDR3 reads CASSRTPGLRSYNEQFF. Here the CDR3 DNA reads TGCGCCAGCAGCCGCACCCCGGGACTACGATCTTACAATGAGCAGTTCTTC.

This rearrangement joins TRBV7-8 to TRBJ2-3; 7 bases map to TRBD2. Trimming took 2 bases from V and 2 from J; bases not matched to a gene: 13. This CDR3 comprises 18 residues. Germline values: CDR1 SGHVS, CDR2 FQNEAQ. CDR3 in DNA: TGTGCCAGCAGCTTAACCTCGTCCGCGGGAGTCGTCACAGATACGCAGTATTTT. Its translation: CASSLTSSAGVVTDTQYF.

The CDR3 loop is CASKGGTRGRDTEAFF. CDR3 sequence (DNA): TGTGCCAGTAAAGGGGGGACAAGGGGAAGGGACACTGAAGCTTTCTTT. The chain joins TRBV19 to TRBJ1-1, with D possibly TRBD1 on 6 matching bases. CDR3 length equals 16 residues. With 7 bases removed from V and 3 bases from J, the gap between germline ends came to 21 bases. Per germline, CDR1 LNHDA and CDR2 SQIVND (reference sequence).

This chain links TRBV7-2 with TRBJ2-1; D assignment may be TRBD1 or TRBD2 (5 bases each). This CDR3 has 14 amino acids. Trimming cost V 6 bases and J 5 bases, with 14 bases left between them. CDR1 and CDR2 (germline): SGHTA, FQGNSA. Here the CDR3 reads CASRGRGVNNEQFF. In DNA form, the CDR3 reads TGTGCCAGCAGGGGCCGGGGCGTCAACAATGAGCAGTTCTTC. The entire variable domain, with the rest obtained from reference TRBV7-2 and TRBJ2-1, is as follows: GAGVSQSPSNKVTEKGKDVELRCDPISGHTALYWYRQSLGQGLEFLIYFQGNSAPDKSGLPSDRFSAERTGGSVSTLTIQRTQQEDSAVYLCASRGRGVNNEQFFGPGTRLTVL.

The V gene is TRBV27, the J gene TRBJ2-1; 9 bases are a match to TRBD2. Germline V gene data show CDR1 as MNHEY and CDR2 as SMNVEV (reference sequence). V was pared by 3 bases and J by 1 base, with 10 bases of the junction left unmatched. The CDR3 length is 18 residues. CDR3: CASSLRLAGEGSYNEQFF. Written as DNA, the CDR3 is TGTGCCAGCAGTTTGCGATTAGCGGGAGAGGGTTCCTACAATGAGCAGTTCTTC.

The chain combines TRBV11-2 with TRBJ2-4, with D hard to call. The CDR3 is 14 residues long. Germline loops: CDR1 SGHAT, CDR2 FQNNGV. Trimming stripped 5 bases from V and 8 bases from J, with 16 bases between. CDR3 region: CASSHIRFGHIQYF. The CDR3 nucleotides read TGTGCCAGCAGCCACATTCGCTTCGGGCACATTCAGTACTTC. Full variable domain (rest looked up from reference TRBV11-2 and TRBJ2-4): EAGVAQSPRYKIIEKRQSVAFWCNPISGHATLYWYQQILGQGPKLLIQFQNNGVVDDSQLPKDRFSAERLKGVDSTLKIQPAKLEDSAVYLCASSHIRFGHIQYFGAGTRLSVL.

The chain joins TRBV30 to TRBJ2-6, with D possibly being TRBD1 or TRBD2 (5 bases each). Germline V CDR1 and CDR2: GTSNPN, SVGIG (reference sequence). V was shortened by 6 bases and J by 1 base, with 19 bases between the two germline ends. The CDR3 totals 17 residues. The CDR3 DNA is TGTGCCTGCCCCCGCTCGGGACGGCTATCTGGGGCCAACGTCCTGACTTTC. Translating gives CACPRSGRLSGANVLTF.

The CDR3 nucleotides read TGTGCCAGCAGCCAGGGACTCGGACGCTCCTACAATGAGCAGTTCTTC. This encodes CASSQGLGRSYNEQFF. The chain uses TRBV14 and TRBJ2-1; maybe TRBD2 (6 bases). V lost 3 bases and J 0 bases, leaving 12 bases between the germline ends. The CDR3 runs to 16 residues. Germline CDR1 reads SGHDN; CDR2 reads FVKESK.

J is TRBJ1-2 and V is TRBV19, with a possible D match to TRBD1 (6 bases). This CDR3 spans 14 amino acids. Germline V gives CDR1 LNHDA, CDR2 SQIVND (reference sequence). Trimming stripped 6 bases from V and 7 bases from J, with 18 bases between. The CDR3 protein is CASSRQVGVGGYTF. Written as DNA, the CDR3 is TGTGCCAGTAGCCGACAGGTAGGGGTCGGTGGCTACACCTTC.

This clone was observed a single time. CDR3 nucleotide sequence: TGTGCCAGCAGACCCGGACTAGCTATGCAGTATTTT. Its translation: CASRPGLAMQYF. The rearrangement uses TRBV7-9 and TRBJ2-3, with 8 bases fitting TRBD2. V dropped 6 bases and J dropped 11; count of bases not matched to a gene: 7. The CDR3 is made up of 12 amino acids. Germline V gene sequence: CDR1 SEHNR, CDR2 FQNEAQ (reference sequence). The variable domain in full, with the rest retrieved from reference TRBV7-9 and TRBJ2-3, is DTGVSQNPRHKITKRGQNVTFRCDPISEHNRLYWYRQTLGQGPEFLTYFQNEAQLEKSRLLSDRFSAERPKGSFSTLEIQRTEQGDSAMYLCASRPGLAMQYFGPGTRLTVL.

As regards this clone: At one boundary the junction diverges from the germline segment, which might be a read error. The rearrangement joins TRBV7-7 to TRBJ1-1; no reliable D call. The germline CDR1 and CDR2 sequences are SSHAT and FNYEAQ (reference sequence). The CDR3 loop spans 13 amino acids. This CDR3 reads CASSLEVNTEAFF. CDR3 nucleotides: TGTGCTAGCAGCTTAGAGGTGAACACTGAAGCTTTCTTT.

This clone has only one observation. V gene TRBV30 combines with J gene TRBJ1-1; D is unclear. Germline V gives CDR1 GTSNPN, CDR2 SVGIG (reference sequence). V lost 4 bases, J lost 0 bases, and 6 bases lay in between. The CDR3 has 12 residues. This CDR3 reads CAWIGLNTEAFF. CDR3 bases: TGTGCCTGGATAGGGCTGAACACTGAAGCTTTCTTT.

V and J are TRBV6-6 and TRBJ1-1, with 7 bases that match TRBD1. CDR3 length: 12 residues. Germline CDR1 reads MNHNY; CDR2 reads SVGAGI (reference sequence). J was trimmed by 4 bases and V by 6 bases; bases with no gene match: 2. CDR3 sequence (DNA): TGTGCCAGCAGAAGGGACAGCACTGAAGCTTTCTTT. As protein: CASRRDSTEAFF.

This chain connects TRBV7-9 to TRBJ1-3; D is undetermined. The CDR3 consists of 14 residues. The germline gives CDR1 SEHNR, CDR2 FQNEAQ (reference sequence). V gave up 3 bases and J gave up 3 bases, with 9 bases separating them. The CDR3 region is CASSFLGDGNTIYF. The CDR3 DNA reads TGTGCCAGCAGCTTTCTGGGAGATGGAAACACCATATATTTT.

The rearrangement links TRBV5-1 to TRBJ2-7; 8 bases are shared with TRBD2. CDR1 and CDR2 from the germline V gene are SGHRS and YFSETQ. This CDR3 comprises 14 residues. V shed 0 bases, J shed 6 bases, and the junction held 5 bases outside the gene matches. The CDR3, as DNA: TGCGCCAGCAGCTTGGGGACTAGCTTGCCCGAGCAGTACTTC. This translates into CASSLGTSLPEQYF.

The chain combines TRBV7-2 with TRBJ2-5, with 8 bases that match TRBD1. The germline V gene encodes CDR1 SGHTA and CDR2 FQGNSA. Trimming removed 5 bases from V and 3 bases from J; junction bases left unmatched: 5. The length of the CDR3 is 14 residues. CDR3 in DNA: TGTGCCAGCAGCGCGGACAGGGTGGAAGAGACCCAGTACTTC. Protein product: CASSADRVEETQYF.

A single count supports this clone. The chain links TRBV7-2 to TRBJ2-4; a weak D match, TRBD2 (5 bases). CDR1 and CDR2 (germline): SGHTA, FQGNSA. This CDR3 is built from 14 residues. V was cut by 2 bases and J by 3 bases, with 8 bases left in between. CDR3 in amino acids: CASSLRGNKNIQYF. The CDR3 DNA sequence: TGTGCCAGCAGCTTACGGGGTAACAAAAACATTCAGTACTTC.

The rearrangement uses TRBV5-1 and TRBJ2-5, with TRBD2 identical over 7 bases. V shed 2 bases, J shed 4 bases, and the junction held 8 bases outside the gene matches. This CDR3 comprises 15 residues. Germline V lookup: CDR1 SGHRS, CDR2 YFSETQ. The CDR3 spells CASSFRLATSETQYF. The DNA for the CDR3 is TGCGCCAGCAGCTTTCGACTAGCCACATCAGAGACCCAGTACTTC.

This clone came up once. The rearrangement joins TRBV5-1 to TRBJ2-7; 10 nucleotides match TRBD2. This CDR3 spans 14 amino acids. Germline V gene sequence: CDR1 SGHRS, CDR2 YFSETQ. V lost 3 bases, J lost 1 base, and 1 base stayed unmatched. CDR3 in DNA: TGCGCCAGCAGCTCTAGCGGGGGTTCCTACGAGCAGTACTTC. Protein product: CASSSSGGSYEQYF.

J is TRBJ2-2 and V is TRBV7-2; 7 nucleotides align to TRBD1. The V gene's germline CDR1 is SGHTA and CDR2 FQGNSA. This CDR3 region has 17 residues. Germline trimming cut 5 bases from V and 4 bases from J; bases unmatched to any gene: 13. DNA of the CDR3: TGTGCCAGCAGCGTTCCTACAGGGACAGCCAGCACCGGGGAGCTGTTTTTT. Amino acid sequence: CASSVPTGTASTGELFF.

This clone was seen a handful of times. V and J are TRBV28 and TRBJ1-5; D not resolved. The CDR3 runs 14 residues. Germline CDR1 reads MDHEN; CDR2 reads SYDVKM. The ends were cut back, 8 bases at V and 7 bases at J, with 18 bases in the middle. The CDR3 DNA reads TGTGCCAGCCGGACTCTGACGGATGGCCAGCCCCAGCATTTT. Its protein product is CASRTLTDGQPQHF. Looking up the rest from reference TRBV28 and TRBJ1-5 gives the full variable domain: DVKVTQSSRYLVKRTGEKVFLECVQDMDHENMFWYRQDPGLGLRLIYFSYDVKMKEKGDIPEGYSVSREKKERFSLILESASTNQTSMYLCASRTLTDGQPQHFGDGTRLSIL.

CDR3 region: CASSLDSHSNQPQHF. Here the CDR3 DNA reads TGTGCCAGCAGCCTGGACAGCCATAGCAATCAGCCCCAGCATTTT. This sequence joins TRBV2 and TRBJ1-5; D might be TRBD1 (6 bases). CDR3 length equals 15 residues. Trimming removed 6 bases from V and 0 bases from J, with 12 bases in between. Germline V gives CDR1 SNHLY, CDR2 FYNNEI. Variable domain in full (rest from reference TRBV2 and TRBJ1-5): EPEVTQTPSHQVTQMGQEVILRCVPISNHLYFYWYRQILGQKVEFLVSFYNNEISEKSEIFDDQFSVERPDGSNFTLKIRSTKLEDSAMYFCASSLDSHSNQPQHFGDGTRLSIL.

The V and J genes are TRBV6-6 and TRBJ2-3; a weak D match, TRBD2 (5 bases). Between the trimmed V and J ends, which lost 2 bases and 0 bases, there was a span of 12 bases. The germline CDR1 and CDR2 sequences are MNHNY and SVGAGI (reference sequence). The CDR3 length is 16 residues. The CDR3 loop reads CASSYPGFSSTDTQYF. The CDR3 DNA sequence: TGTGCCAGCAGTTACCCGGGATTCTCTAGCACAGATACGCAGTATTTT.

V usage is TRBV29-1 and J usage is TRBJ2-7; weak D call: TRBD1 (5 bases). Germline V gene lookup returns CDR1 SQVTM and CDR2 ANQGSEA. Trimming removed 7 bases from V and 6 bases from J, with 10 bases in between. This CDR3 has 10 amino acids. CDR3 nucleotides: TGCAGCGGCGACAGATCCGAGCAGTACTTC. Translating it yields CSGDRSEQYF.

The chain is built from TRBV5-1 and TRBJ1-4, with 10 bases fitting TRBD1. The trim removed 4 bases at V and 7 bases at J, leaving 7 bases unmatched. Germline V gives CDR1 SGHRS, CDR2 YFSETQ. The CDR3 has 15 amino acids. CDR3 region: CASSPRQGASEKLFF. The CDR3 nucleotides are TGCGCCAGCAGCCCGAGACAGGGGGCTTCTGAAAAACTGTTTTTT.

The V gene is TRBV2, the J gene TRBJ1-1; D perhaps matches TRBD1 (6 bases). Trimming cost V 7 bases and J 0 bases, with 12 bases left between them. Germline V CDR1 and CDR2: SNHLY, FYNNEI. The CDR3 is 14 amino acids. The CDR3 region is CASTSQGMNTEAFF. The CDR3 DNA is TGTGCCAGCACATCCCAGGGGATGAACACTGAAGCTTTCTTT.

The V call is TRBV5-1, the J call TRBJ2-4; D ambiguous. The CDR3 loop spans 11 amino acids. Germline-derived CDR1 and CDR2 are SGHRS and YFSETQ. The V end was cut by 1 base, the J end by 13 bases, with 9 bases between. CDR3 sequence: CASSLLGRQYF. The CDR3 nucleotides read TGCGCCAGCAGCTTGCTGGGTCGACAGTACTTC.